Ten or more counts support the clone carrying this T cell receptor (beta chain). Its antigen is still unknown. Two oligonucleotides, mixed equimolar, formed the beta constant-region primer covering TRBC1 and TRBC2. The ligated cDNA underwent four PCR rounds using SP2 and nested alpha and beta constant-region primers. TCRdb passed the UMI-ligation and nested PCR reads through MiXCR, listing each CDR3 protein once. The table has around 140,000 distinct CDR3 sequences, about 20% seen once. Trimming took 5 bases from V and 9 from J, leaving 17 bases between them. This CDR3 is built from 14 residues. The germline V gene encodes CDR1 SGHAT and CDR2 FQNNGV. This record comes from a study of naive and memory T cell subsets. Findings and limits, study-wide: Diversity fell and Gini index rose from naive through CM, EM, EMRA. Naive repertoires, especially CD8, held a few larger clonotypes, possibly memory cells re-expressing CD45RA.

The sample comprised naive CD4+ T cells from blood. The sequence was obtained from a human donor in good health. This chain connects TRBV11-2 to TRBJ2-1; tentatively, D is TRBD2 (6 bases). CDR3 loop: CASSPSGLVAEQFF. As DNA, the CDR3 is TGTGCCAGCAGCCCCTCGGGACTTGTGGCTGAGCAGTTCTTC. The entire variable domain, with the rest obtained from reference TRBV11-2 and TRBJ2-1, is as follows: EAGVAQSPRYKIIEKRQSVAFWCNPISGHATLYWYQQILGQGPKLLIQFQNNGVVDDSQLPKDRFSAERLKGVDSTLKIQPAKLEDSAVYLCASSPSGLVAEQFFGPGTRLTVL.